This T cell receptor beta chain was recovered during a study of T cell repertoires in cytomegalovirus infection (dated by TCRdb to about 2019). The study in broad terms: The peptide stimulations were aimed at well-studied HLA-B-restricted epitopes as well as recently identified HLA-C-restricted CMV epitopes, whose presentation resists viral immunomodulation. Donor HLA type was relevant to the analysis, because carriage of CMV infection together with the matching HLA type was indicated by public TCR beta signatures. What the work shows at the level of the full study, not this receptor alone: The ex vivo response was dominated by HLA-C-restricted CMV-specific TCR beta clonotypes, and the single most frequent clonotype in two of eight donors was supplied by these HLA-C-restricted clonotypes. In both this cohort and an independent approximately 400-donor cohort, the cumulative frequency of public TCR beta family members distinguished carriers of CMV infection plus the relevant HLA type.

TCRdb lists the instrument as Illumina HiSeq 1500. Through fastp at Q25 and MiXCR, TCRdb rebuilt clones from the public reads, retaining in-frame beta chains. Each CDR3 protein gets just one entry, which takes the most common genes and DNA from the rows behind it. The sample table shows some 800,000 distinct CDR3 sequences, and approximately 30% are seen once. 9.5% to 15% of the sample is held by the ten biggest clonotypes. There are a few counts of this clonotype. Its antigen is not yet known. Base qualities are not recorded, but no much larger clone differs from it by a single base. In the paper's terms, the treatment or condition label means: in vitro stimulation with specific CMV peptide epitopes to enrich CMV-specific T cells. The CDR3, cysteine through phenylalanine, is 20 amino acids long. CDR3 DNA only is kept here, 60 bases in frame from base 1. Reading the germline V gene gives CDR1 SGDLS and CDR2 YYNGEE. The germline ends are 24 bases apart after V is trimmed by 0 bases and J by 0 bases.

This material consisted of cultured CD8+ T cells from PBMCs, taken from culture after CMV antigen stimulation. This clonotype originated in a human donor in good health (CMV status not recorded). Some clones in this sample may be carry-over from other donors' samples. The V gene is TRBV9 and the J gene is TRBJ1-2; no D gene can be assigned with confidence. The DNA is TGTGCCAGCAGCGTAGTCGGAGGCGGAGACCTACCGTTAGCTAACTATGGCTACACCTTC. Translated, it gives CASSVVGGGDLPLANYGYTF.